Listed here is a single T cell receptor beta chain. Its antigen is still unknown. This sample was included in a study of CXCR4 blockade with PD-1 therapy in pancreatic cancer. Repertoires were generated with immunoSEQ multiplex PCR, while TCRdb's copy carries only in-frame clones and drops some. The data contain roughly 3,500 clones, more than 35% of them singletons. Study-wide findings and caveats: Survival did not correlate with tumor clonality, which averaged about 0.14 versus 0.05. Without paired alpha-beta data, shared specificity of dominant clones is unconfirmed.

Germline loops: CDR1 MNHGY, CDR2 SAAAGT. The germline V and J ends were trimmed by 2 bases and 8 bases, with 4 bases remaining between them. The CDR3 sequence is 12 residues long. V is TRBV6-8 and J is TRBJ1-6; D ambiguous. The source material was tumor tissue. The sequence came from a human donor with pancreatic ductal adenocarcinoma. In DNA, the CDR3 is TGTGCCAGCAGTTACGGGGATTCACCCCTCCACTTT. This encodes CASSYGDSPLHF.